What follows are 9 T cell receptor beta chains derived from one specimen sequenced in a study of OX40 agonist ivuxolimab in advanced cancers. The data were produced by immunoSEQ multiplex PCR, yet TCRdb's version contains in-frame clones alone and is incomplete. The sample includes some 86,000 clones, roughly 91% seen only once; the top ten take approximately 0.3%. The source material was CD4+ or CD8+ T cells sorted from blood, sampled in a trial of the OX40 agonist ivuxolimab. These TCRs come from an adult with an advanced solid tumor such as melanoma, head and neck, liver or kidney cancer.

The chain links TRBV28 to TRBJ1-2, with D perhaps TRBD1 (5 bases). Trimming stripped 10 bases from V and 2 bases from J, with 20 bases between. Germline values: CDR1 MDHEN, CDR2 SYDVKM. CDR3 length equals 15 residues. The chain's CDR3 is CATEGRAPSNYGYTF. For the CDR3, the DNA is TGTGCCACCGAGGGGCGCGCCCCATCCAACTATGGCTACACCTTC.

This clone was observed a single time. The chain recombines TRBV18 with TRBJ2-3; 8 bases fit TRBD1. The CDR3 spans 15 residues. V dropped 0 bases and J dropped 5; count of bases not matched to a gene: 4. Germline V gene lookup returns CDR1 KGHSH and CDR2 LQKENI. CDR3 coding DNA: TGTGCCAGCTCACCACCCCAGGGGGCTGGAGATACGCAGTATTTT. This translates into CASSPPQGAGDTQYF.

CDR3 residues: CACQEGGGSSPLHF. Written as DNA, the CDR3 is TGTGCCTGCCAAGAGGGGGGAGGCTCTTCACCCCTCCACTTT. The rearrangement uses TRBV30 and TRBJ1-6, with D maybe TRBD1 (6 bases). The V gene lost 6 bases and the J gene lost 9 bases, with 18 bases spanning the gap. Germline CDR1 reads GTSNPN; CDR2 reads SVGIG (reference sequence). This CDR3 has 14 residues.

The J gene is TRBJ1-5, the V gene TRBV6-5; 7 bases line up with TRBD1. This CDR3 region has 15 residues. Germline V gives CDR1 MNHEY, CDR2 SVGAGI. Trimming at V came to 6 bases and at J to 3 bases, leaving 8 bases not matched to a gene. CDR3 protein: CASRRDSSPNQPQHF. The CDR3 coding sequence is TGTGCCAGCAGACGGGACAGTAGTCCCAATCAGCCCCAGCATTTT.

This clone is a singleton in its sample. The J gene is TRBJ2-2, the V gene TRBV5-5, with 7 bases matching TRBD1. The J segment lost 0 bases and the V segment lost 6 bases, leaving 14 bases of the junction unmatched. The germline gives CDR1 SGHKS, CDR2 YYEKEE (reference sequence). The CDR3 sequence is 18 residues long. The CDR3 sequence: CASTSGTVLHANTGELFF. The DNA of the CDR3 is TGTGCCAGCACCTCTGGGACAGTCCTCCACGCGAACACCGGGGAGCTGTTTTTT. The entire variable domain, with the rest obtained from reference TRBV5-5 and TRBJ2-2, is as follows: DAGVTQSPTHLIKTRGQQVTLRCSPISGHKSVSWYQQVLGQGPQFIFQYYEKEERGRGNFPDRFSARQFPNYSSELNVNALLLGDSALYLCASTSGTVLHANTGELFFGEGSRLTVL.

This chain links TRBV13 with TRBJ1-3, with 8 bases fitting TRBD1. Trimming cost V 6 bases and J 4 bases; bases outside gene matches: 11. The CDR3 extends over 16 amino acids. CDR1 PRHDT and CDR2 FYEKMQ come from the germline V gene (reference sequence). CDR3 protein: CASRSQGALGGNTIYF. DNA for the CDR3: TGTGCCAGCAGGTCTCAGGGGGCGTTGGGAGGAAACACCATATATTTT.

The chain couples TRBV5-6 to TRBJ2-5; D gene ambiguous. Trimming left V 4 bases short and J 5 bases short, with 18 bases between. Germline V gene sequence: CDR1 SGHDT, CDR2 YYEEEE. This CDR3 is 15 amino acids long. CDR3 coding DNA: TGTGCCAGCAGCCTGTTTAGTGGGCTTGGGGAGACCCAGTACTTC. It is translated as CASSLFSGLGETQYF.

Turning to this clone: An end of the junction differs from the germline gene, which may be a read error. Other DNA sequences of this sample code for an identical CDR3. The chain links TRBV4-1 to TRBJ2-7, with no clear D. The CDR3 is 15 amino acids. CDR1 and CDR2 (germline): MGHRA, YSYEKL. CDR3 nucleotides: TGCGCCAGTAGCCAAGTCCCAGAGCCGGACTACGAGCAGTACTTC. It specifies CASSQVPEPDYEQYF.

The count of this clone is one. The rearrangement uses TRBV2 and TRBJ1-3; tentative D call: TRBD1 (6 bases). Germline V lookup: CDR1 SNHLY, CDR2 FYNNEI. This CDR3 spans 15 amino acids. The V end lost 6 bases, the J end lost 2 bases, and 14 bases lay between the germline ends. This CDR3 is CASRGGVGPGNTIYF. CDR3 nucleotide sequence: TGTGCCAGCAGGGGGGGCGTGGGTCCTGGAAACACCATATATTTT.